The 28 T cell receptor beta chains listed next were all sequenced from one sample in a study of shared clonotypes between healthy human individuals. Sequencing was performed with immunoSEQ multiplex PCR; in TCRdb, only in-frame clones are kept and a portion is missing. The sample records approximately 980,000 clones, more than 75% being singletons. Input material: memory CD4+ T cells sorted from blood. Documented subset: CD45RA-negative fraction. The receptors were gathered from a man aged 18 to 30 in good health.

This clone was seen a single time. The CDR3 sequence is CASSDPGGGNEKLFF. The CDR3 coding sequence is TGTGCCAGCTCGGACCCAGGGGGCGGAAATGAAAAACTGTTTTTT. The V call is TRBV25-1, the J call TRBJ1-4, with 8 bases identical to TRBD1. Germline-derived CDR1 and CDR2 are MGHDK and SYGVNS. Unmatched junction bases numbered 10, after V lost 8 bases and J lost 5 bases. The CDR3 sequence is 15 residues long.

CDR3 residues: CASSHPNGGQGAGYTF. Here the CDR3 DNA reads TGCGCCAGCAGCCACCCAAACGGGGGACAGGGAGCTGGCTACACCTTC. This chain links TRBV4-1 with TRBJ1-2, with TRBD1 matching over 9 bases. Losses at the gene ends were 3 bases for V and 7 bases for J; bases not matched to a gene: 12. Germline V CDR1 and CDR2: MGHRA, YSYEKL. This CDR3 comprises 16 residues.

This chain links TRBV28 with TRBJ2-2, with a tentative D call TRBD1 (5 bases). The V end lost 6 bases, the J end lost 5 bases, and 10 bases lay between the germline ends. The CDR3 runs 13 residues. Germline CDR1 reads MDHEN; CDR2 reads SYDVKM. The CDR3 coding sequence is TGTGCCAGCAGACCTCAGGGTACCGGGGAGCTGTTTTTT. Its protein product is CASRPQGTGELFF.

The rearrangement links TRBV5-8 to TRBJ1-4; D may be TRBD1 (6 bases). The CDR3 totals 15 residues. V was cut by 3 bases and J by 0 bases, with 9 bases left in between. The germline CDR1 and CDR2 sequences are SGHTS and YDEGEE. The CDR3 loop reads CASSYGQTTNEKLFF. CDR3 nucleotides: TGTGCCAGCAGCTACGGACAGACAACTAATGAAAAACTGTTTTTT.

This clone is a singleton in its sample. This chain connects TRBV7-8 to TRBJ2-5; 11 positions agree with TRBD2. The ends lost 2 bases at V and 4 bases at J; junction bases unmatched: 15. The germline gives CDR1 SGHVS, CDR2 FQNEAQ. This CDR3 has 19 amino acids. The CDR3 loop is CASSLTTSLAGGPSETQYF. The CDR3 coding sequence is TGTGCCAGCAGCTTAACCACTTCCTTAGCGGGAGGGCCGTCAGAGACCCAGTACTTC.

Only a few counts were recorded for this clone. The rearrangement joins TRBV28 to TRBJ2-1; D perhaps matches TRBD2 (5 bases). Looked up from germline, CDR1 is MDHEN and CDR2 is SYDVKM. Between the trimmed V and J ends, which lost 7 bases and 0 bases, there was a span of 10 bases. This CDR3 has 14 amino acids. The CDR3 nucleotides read TGTGCCAGCAAGCAGGAGGCCTCCTACAATGAGCAGTTCTTC. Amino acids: CASKQEASYNEQFF. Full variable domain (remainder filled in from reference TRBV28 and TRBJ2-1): DVKVTQSSRYLVKRTGEKVFLECVQDMDHENMFWYRQDPGLGLRLIYFSYDVKMKEKGDIPEGYSVSREKKERFSLILESASTNQTSMYLCASKQEASYNEQFFGPGTRLTVL.

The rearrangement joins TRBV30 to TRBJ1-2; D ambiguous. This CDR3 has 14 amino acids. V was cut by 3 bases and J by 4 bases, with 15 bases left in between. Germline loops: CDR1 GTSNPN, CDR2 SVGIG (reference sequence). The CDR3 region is CAWSKGSHTYGYTF. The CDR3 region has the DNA TGTGCCTGGAGCAAAGGCTCCCACACCTATGGCTACACCTTC.

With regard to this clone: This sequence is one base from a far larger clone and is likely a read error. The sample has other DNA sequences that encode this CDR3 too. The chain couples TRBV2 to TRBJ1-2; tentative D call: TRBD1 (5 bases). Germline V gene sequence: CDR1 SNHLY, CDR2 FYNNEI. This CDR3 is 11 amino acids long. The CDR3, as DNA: TGTGCTAGCAGTGAGGAGGGGCCATTACTCTTC. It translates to CASSEEGPLLF.

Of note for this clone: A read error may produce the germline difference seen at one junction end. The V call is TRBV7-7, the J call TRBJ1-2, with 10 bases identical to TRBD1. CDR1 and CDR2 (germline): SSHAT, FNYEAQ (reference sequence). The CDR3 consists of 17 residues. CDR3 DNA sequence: TGTGCTAGCAGCAATACGACAGGGGGCCCTCCTAACTATGGCTACACCTTC. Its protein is CASSNTTGGPPNYGYTF.

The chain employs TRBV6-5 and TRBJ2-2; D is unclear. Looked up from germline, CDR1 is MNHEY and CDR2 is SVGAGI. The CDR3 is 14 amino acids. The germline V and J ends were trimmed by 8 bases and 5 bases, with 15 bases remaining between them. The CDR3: CASSEGPATGELFF. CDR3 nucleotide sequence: TGTGCCAGCTCCGAAGGGCCCGCGACCGGGGAGCTGTTTTTT.

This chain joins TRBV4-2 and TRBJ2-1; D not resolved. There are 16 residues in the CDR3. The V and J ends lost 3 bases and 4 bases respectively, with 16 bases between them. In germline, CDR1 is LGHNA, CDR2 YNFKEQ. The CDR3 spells CASSQEGALYYNEQFF. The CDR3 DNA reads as TGTGCCAGCAGCCAGGAAGGCGCGCTTTATTACAATGAGCAGTTCTTC.

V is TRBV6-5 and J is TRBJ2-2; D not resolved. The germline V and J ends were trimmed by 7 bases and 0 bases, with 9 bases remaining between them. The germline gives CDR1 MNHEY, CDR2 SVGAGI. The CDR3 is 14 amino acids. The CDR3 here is CASTQTANTGELFF. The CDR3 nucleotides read TGTGCCAGCACCCAAACAGCGAACACCGGGGAGCTGTTTTTT.

The CDR3 region is CASSEMAANSYEQYF. The CDR3 DNA is TGTGCCAGCAGTGAAATGGCAGCCAACTCCTACGAGCAGTACTTC. The chain employs TRBV6-1 and TRBJ2-7; D remains unclear. Germline V CDR1 and CDR2: MNHNS, SASEGT. CDR3 size: 15 residues. V lost 2 bases to trimming and J lost 0 bases, with 11 bases between them.

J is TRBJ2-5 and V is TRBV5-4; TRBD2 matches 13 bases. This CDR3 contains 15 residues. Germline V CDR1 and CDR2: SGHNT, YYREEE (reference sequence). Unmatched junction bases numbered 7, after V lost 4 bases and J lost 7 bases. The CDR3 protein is CASSLWTSGSWTQYF. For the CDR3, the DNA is TGTGCCAGCAGCCTCTGGACTAGCGGGAGTTGGACCCAGTACTTC.

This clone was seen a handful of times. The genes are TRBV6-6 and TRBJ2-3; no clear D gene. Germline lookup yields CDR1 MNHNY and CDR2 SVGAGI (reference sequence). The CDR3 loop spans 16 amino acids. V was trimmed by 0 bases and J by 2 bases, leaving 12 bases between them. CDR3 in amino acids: CASSYSSRSNTDTQYF. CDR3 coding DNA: TGTGCCAGCAGTTACTCCTCTCGGTCTAACACAGATACGCAGTATTTT.

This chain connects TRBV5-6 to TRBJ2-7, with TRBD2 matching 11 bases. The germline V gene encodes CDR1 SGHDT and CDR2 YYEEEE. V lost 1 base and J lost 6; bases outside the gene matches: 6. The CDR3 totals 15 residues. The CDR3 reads CASSLYTSGSSEQYF. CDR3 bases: TGTGCCAGCAGCTTGTATACTAGCGGGAGTTCCGAGCAGTACTTC.

CDR3 residues: CASSQTTGRTYEQYF. The CDR3 nucleotides read TGCGCCAGCAGCCAAACAACAGGGAGGACCTACGAGCAGTACTTC. V gene TRBV4-3 combines with J gene TRBJ2-7, with D perhaps assigned TRBD1 or TRBD2 (6 bases each). The V end was cut by 2 bases, the J end by 2 bases, with 13 bases between. The CDR3 consists of 15 residues. Per the germline V gene, CDR1 is LGHNA and CDR2 is YSLEER.

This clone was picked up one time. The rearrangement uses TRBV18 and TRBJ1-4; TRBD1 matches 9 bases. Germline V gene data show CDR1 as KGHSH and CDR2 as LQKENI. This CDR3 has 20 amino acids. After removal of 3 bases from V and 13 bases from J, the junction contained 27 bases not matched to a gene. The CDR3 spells CASSPQGMTGGTASVGGLFF. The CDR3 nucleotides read TGTGCCAGCTCACCCCAGGGTATGACAGGGGGGACTGCCTCCGTCGGGGGACTGTTTTTT.

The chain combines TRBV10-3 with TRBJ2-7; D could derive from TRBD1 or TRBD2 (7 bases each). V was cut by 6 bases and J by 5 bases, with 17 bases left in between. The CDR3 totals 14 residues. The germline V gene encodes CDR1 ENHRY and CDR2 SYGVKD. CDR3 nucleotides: TGTGCCATCAGCCCAGGGGGAGGGTCCCACGAGCAGTACTTC. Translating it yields CAISPGGGSHEQYF.

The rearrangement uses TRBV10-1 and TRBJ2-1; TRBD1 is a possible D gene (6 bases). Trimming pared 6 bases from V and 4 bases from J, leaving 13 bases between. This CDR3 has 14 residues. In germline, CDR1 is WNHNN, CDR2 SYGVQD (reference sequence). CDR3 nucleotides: TGCGCCAGCAGCCCGGGACACAAATACAATGAGCAGTTCTTC. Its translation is CASSPGHKYNEQFF.

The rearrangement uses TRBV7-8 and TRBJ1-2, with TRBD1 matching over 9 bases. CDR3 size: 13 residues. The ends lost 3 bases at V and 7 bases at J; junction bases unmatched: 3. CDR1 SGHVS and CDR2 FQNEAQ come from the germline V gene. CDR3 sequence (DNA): TGTGCCAGCAGCTTGGACAGGGGACGTGGCTACACCTTC. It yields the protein CASSLDRGRGYTF.

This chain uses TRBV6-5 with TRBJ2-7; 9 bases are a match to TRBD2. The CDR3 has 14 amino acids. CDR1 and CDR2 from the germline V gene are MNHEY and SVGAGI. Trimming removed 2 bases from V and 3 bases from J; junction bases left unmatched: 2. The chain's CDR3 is CASSYSSGGYEQYF. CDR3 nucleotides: TGTGCCAGCAGTTACAGTAGCGGGGGCTACGAGCAGTACTTC.

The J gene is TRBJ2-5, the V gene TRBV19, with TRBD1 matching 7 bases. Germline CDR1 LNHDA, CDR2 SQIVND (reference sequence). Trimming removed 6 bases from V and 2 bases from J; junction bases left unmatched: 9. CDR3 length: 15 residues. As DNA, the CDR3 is TGTGCCAGTAGGGTGGGTACAGGGGCACAAGAGACCCAGTACTTC. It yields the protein CASRVGTGAQETQYF.

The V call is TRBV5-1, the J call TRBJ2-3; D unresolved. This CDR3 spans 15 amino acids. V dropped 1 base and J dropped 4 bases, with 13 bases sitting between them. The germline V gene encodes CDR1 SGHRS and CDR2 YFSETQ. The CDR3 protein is CASSLSGVGADTQYF. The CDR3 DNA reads TGCGCCAGCAGCTTGTCTGGGGTGGGCGCAGATACGCAGTATTTT.

The CDR3 DNA reads as TGCGCCAGCAGCTTGGCGCTGCGACCAGCCGGGGAGCTGTTTTTT. Translated, it gives CASSLALRPAGELFF. The chain is built from TRBV5-1 and TRBJ2-2, with unresolved D. V lost 0 bases, J lost 6 bases, and 12 bases lay in between. Germline values: CDR1 SGHRS, CDR2 YFSETQ. This CDR3 region has 15 residues.

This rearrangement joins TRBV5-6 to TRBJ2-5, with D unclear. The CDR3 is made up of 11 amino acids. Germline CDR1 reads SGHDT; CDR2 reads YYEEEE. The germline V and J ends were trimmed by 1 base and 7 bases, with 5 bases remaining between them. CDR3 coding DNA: TGTGCCAGCAGCTTGAGTGGGACCCAGTACTTC. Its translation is CASSLSGTQYF.

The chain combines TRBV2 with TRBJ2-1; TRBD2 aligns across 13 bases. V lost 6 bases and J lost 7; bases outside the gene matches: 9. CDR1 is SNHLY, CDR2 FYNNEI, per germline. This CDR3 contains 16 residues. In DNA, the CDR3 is TGTGCCAGCAGCGGTCAACCGACTAGCGGGGGGAATGAGCAGTTCTTC. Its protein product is CASSGQPTSGGNEQFF.

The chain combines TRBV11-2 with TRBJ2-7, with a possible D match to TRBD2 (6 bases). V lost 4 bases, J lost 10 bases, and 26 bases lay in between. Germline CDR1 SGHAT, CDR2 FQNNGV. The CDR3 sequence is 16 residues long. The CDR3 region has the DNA TGTGCCAGCAGCTGGATGGTTGGGGGGACTCCCCCTTATCAGTACTTC. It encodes CASSWMVGGTPPYQYF.